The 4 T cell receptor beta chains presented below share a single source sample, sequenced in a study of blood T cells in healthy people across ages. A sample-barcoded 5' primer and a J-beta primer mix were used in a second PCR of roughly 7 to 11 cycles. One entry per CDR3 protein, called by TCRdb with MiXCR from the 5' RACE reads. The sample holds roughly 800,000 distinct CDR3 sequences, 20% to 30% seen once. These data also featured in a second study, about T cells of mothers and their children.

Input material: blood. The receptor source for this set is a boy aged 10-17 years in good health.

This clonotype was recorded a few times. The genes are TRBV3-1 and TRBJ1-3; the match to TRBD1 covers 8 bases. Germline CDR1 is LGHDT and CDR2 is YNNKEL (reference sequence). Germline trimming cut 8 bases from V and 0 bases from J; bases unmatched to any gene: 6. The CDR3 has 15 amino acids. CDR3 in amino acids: CASGDRTLSGNTIYF. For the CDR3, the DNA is TGTGCCAGCGGGGACAGGACCCTCTCTGGAAACACCATATATTTT.

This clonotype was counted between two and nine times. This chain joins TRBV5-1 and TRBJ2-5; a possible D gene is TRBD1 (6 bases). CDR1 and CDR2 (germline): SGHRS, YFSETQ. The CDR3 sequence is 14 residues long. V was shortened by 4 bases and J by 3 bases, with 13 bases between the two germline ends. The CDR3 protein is CASSLGRGKETQYF. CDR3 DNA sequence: TGCGCCAGCAGCCTTGGTAGGGGGAAAGAGACCCAGTACTTC.

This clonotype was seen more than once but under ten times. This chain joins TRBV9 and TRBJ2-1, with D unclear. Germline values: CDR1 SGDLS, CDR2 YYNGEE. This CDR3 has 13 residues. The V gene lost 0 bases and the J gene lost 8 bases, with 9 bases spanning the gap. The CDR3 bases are TGTGCCAGCAGCGTAGATTACGACCATGAGCAGTTCTTC. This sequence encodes CASSVDYDHEQFF.

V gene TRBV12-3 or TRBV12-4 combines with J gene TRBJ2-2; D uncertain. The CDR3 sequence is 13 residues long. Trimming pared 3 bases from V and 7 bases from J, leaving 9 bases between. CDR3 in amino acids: CASSFGLVGELFF. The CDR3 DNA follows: TGTGCCAGCAGTTTCGGGTTGGTCGGGGAGCTGTTTTTT.